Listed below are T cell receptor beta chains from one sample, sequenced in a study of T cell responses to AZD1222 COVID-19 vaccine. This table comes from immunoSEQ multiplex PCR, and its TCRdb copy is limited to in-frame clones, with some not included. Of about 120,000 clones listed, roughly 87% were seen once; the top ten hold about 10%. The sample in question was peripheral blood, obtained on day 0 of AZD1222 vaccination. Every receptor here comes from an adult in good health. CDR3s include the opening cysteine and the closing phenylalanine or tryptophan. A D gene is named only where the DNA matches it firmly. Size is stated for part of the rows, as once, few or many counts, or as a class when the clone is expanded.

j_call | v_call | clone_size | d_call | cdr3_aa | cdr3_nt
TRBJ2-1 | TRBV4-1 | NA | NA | CASSQDGLRYNEQFF | TGCGCCAGCAGCCAAGATGGCTTGAGGTACAATGAGCAGTTCTTC
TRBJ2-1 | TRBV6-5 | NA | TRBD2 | CASSSGLAGVRGEQFF | TGTGCCAGCAGTTCCGGACTAGCGGGGGTCAGGGGTGAGCAGTTCTTC
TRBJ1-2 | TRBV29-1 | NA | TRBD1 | CSVSGTGEKSYGYTF | TGCAGCGTCTCCGGGACAGGGGAGAAGAGCTATGGCTACACCTTC
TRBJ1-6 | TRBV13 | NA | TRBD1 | CASSPGQGSSPLHF | TGTGCCAGCAGCCCGGGACAGGGTAGCTCACCCCTCCACTTT
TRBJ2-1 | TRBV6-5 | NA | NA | CASSYDRRGGLNEQFF | TGTGCCAGCAGTTACGATCGACGGGGAGGTCTCAATGAGCAGTTCTTC
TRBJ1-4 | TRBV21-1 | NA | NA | CASSKALNRGATNEKLFF | TGTGCCAGCAGCAAAGCGCTTAACAGGGGGGCAACTAATGAAAAACTGTTTTTT
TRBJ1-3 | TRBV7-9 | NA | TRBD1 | CASSRQGENTIYF | TGTGCCAGCAGCCGACAGGGAGAAAACACCATATATTTT
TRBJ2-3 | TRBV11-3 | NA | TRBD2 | CASSLGTLAGGLITDTQYF | TGTGCCAGCAGCTTAGGTACCCTAGCGGGAGGACTCATCACAGATACGCAGTATTTT
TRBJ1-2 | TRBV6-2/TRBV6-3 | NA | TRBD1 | CASSYPGTGSYGYTF | TGTGCCAGCAGTTACCCCGGGACAGGGAGCTATGGCTACACCTTC
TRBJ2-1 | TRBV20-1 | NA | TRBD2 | CSASSSGRINEQFF | TGCAGTGCTAGTTCCAGCGGGAGAATCAATGAGCAGTTCTTC
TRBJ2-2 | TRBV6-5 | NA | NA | CAITITTGGGELFF | TGTGCCATCACGATTACAACTGGAGGCGGGGAGCTGTTTTTT
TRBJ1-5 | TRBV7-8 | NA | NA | CASSIQDSSGPQHF | TGTGCCAGCAGCATACAGGACAGTTCCGGGCCCCAGCATTTT
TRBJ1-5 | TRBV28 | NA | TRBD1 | CASSFQAARQGGDQPQHF | TGTGCCAGCAGTTTTCAAGCCGCCCGACAGGGGGGGGACCAGCCCCAGCATTTT
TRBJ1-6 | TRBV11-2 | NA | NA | CASSLLDRNSPLHF | TGTGCCAGCAGCTTACTCGACAGGAATTCACCCCTCCACTTT
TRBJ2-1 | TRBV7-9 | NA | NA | CASSLGNNEQFF | TGTGCCAGCAGCTTAGGGAACAATGAGCAGTTCTTC
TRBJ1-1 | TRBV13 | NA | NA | CASSSGDTEAFF | TGTGCCAGCAGCTCCGGGGACACTGAAGCTTTCTTT
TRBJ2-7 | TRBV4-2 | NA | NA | CASSQDPRGSLEQYF | TGTGCCAGCAGCCAAGATCCCAGGGGCTCCCTCGAGCAGTACTTC
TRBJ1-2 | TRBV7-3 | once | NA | CASSPGQRDGYTF | TGTGCCAGCAGCCCAGGACAGAGAGATGGCTACACCTTC
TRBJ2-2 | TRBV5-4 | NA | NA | CASSYSGTNTGELFF | TGTGCCAGCAGCTACTCCGGGACGAACACCGGGGAGCTGTTTTTT
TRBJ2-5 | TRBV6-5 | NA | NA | CASWARNQETQYF | TGTGCCAGTTGGGCGCGGAACCAAGAGACCCAGTACTTC
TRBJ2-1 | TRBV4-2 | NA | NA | CASSQGPSDTEIYNEQFF | TGTGCCAGCAGCCAAGGACCCTCGGACACGGAGATCTACAATGAGCAGTTCTTC
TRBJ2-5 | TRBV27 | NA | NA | CASRPYQYQETQYF | TGTGCCAGCAGACCCTATCAGTACCAAGAGACCCAGTACTTC
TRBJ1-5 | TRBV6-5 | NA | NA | CASSRLGGEPQHF | TGTGCCAGCAGTAGACTGGGCGGCGAGCCCCAGCATTTT
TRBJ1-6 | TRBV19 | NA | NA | CASSIEGLVNSPLHF | TGTGCCAGTAGTATAGAGGGGTTGGTTAATTCACCCCTCCACTTT
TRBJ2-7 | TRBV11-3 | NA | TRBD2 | CASSLEGRDYPFPEQYF | TGTGCCAGCAGCTTAGAGGGCCGGGACTACCCGTTCCCCGAGCAGTACTTC
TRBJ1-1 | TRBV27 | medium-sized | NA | CASSTGWGAENTEAFF | TGTGCCAGCAGTACGGGGTGGGGGGCCGAGAACACTGAAGCTTTCTTT
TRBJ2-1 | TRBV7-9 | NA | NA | CASSQGSYNEQFF | TGTGCCAGCAGCCAGGGATCCTACAATGAGCAGTTCTTC
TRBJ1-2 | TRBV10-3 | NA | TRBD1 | CATTRDRNYGYTF | TGTGCCACTACCCGGGACAGGAACTATGGCTACACCTTC
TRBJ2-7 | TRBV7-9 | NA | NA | CASSPLGISVGEQYF | TGTGCCAGCAGCCCCCTCGGGATCTCGGTGGGCGAGCAGTACTTC
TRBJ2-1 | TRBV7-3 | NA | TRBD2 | CASSPGLAGGRDEQFF | TGTGCCAGCAGCCCGGGACTAGCGGGAGGGCGGGATGAGCAGTTCTTC
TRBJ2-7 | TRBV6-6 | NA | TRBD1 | CAARDSAYEQYF | TGTGCCGCGAGGGACAGCGCCTACGAGCAGTACTTC
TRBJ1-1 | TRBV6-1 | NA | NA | CASSELHLEAFF | TGTGCCAGCAGTGAATTGCACCTTGAAGCTTTCTTT
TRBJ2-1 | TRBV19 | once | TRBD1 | CASRKKTGRREQFF | TGTGCCAGTAGGAAAAAGACAGGGCGTAGGGAGCAGTTCTTC
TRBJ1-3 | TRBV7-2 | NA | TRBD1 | CASSSTGSSSGNTIYF | TGTGCCAGCAGCTCGACAGGGTCGAGCTCTGGAAACACCATATATTTT
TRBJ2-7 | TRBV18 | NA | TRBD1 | CASSPPLQGRSYEQYF | TGTGCCAGCTCACCACCGCTACAGGGGCGCTCCTACGAGCAGTACTTC
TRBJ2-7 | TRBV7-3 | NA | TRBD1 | CASSPGTGPYEQYF | TGTGCCAGCAGCCCCGGGACAGGGCCCTACGAGCAGTACTTC
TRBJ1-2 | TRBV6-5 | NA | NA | CASRPTGPFNYGYTF | TGTGCCAGCAGGCCCACAGGGCCCTTTAACTATGGCTACACCTTC
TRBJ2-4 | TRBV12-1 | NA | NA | CASRKRGRLAKNIQYF | TGTGCCAGTCGGAAGAGGGGTAGACTAGCCAAAAACATTCAGTACTTC
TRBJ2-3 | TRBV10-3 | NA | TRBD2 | CAISAGGGTDTQYF | TGTGCCATCAGTGCGGGGGGGGGCACAGATACGCAGTATTTT
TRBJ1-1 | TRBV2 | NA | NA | CASSERAGRTEAFF | TGTGCCAGCAGTGAAAGGGCGGGCAGAACTGAAGCTTTCTTT
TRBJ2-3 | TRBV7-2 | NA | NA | CASSLSLIDRSTDTQYF | TGTGCCAGCAGCTTAAGTTTAATAGACAGAAGCACAGATACGCAGTATTTT
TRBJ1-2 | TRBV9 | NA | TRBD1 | CASSPRGDRAVSYGYTF | TGTGCCAGCAGCCCAAGGGGGGACAGGGCGGTTTCCTATGGCTACACCTTC
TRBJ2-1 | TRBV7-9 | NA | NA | CASSFPGDEQFF | TGTGCCAGCAGCTTTCCGGGGGATGAGCAGTTCTTC
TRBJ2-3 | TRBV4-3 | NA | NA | CASSHGDTQYF | TGCGCCAGCAGCCATGGAGATACGCAGTATTTT
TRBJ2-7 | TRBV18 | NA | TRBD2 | CASSPRGGQAGDEQYF | TGTGCCAGCTCACCCCGGGGGGGGCAGGCCGGGGACGAGCAGTACTTC
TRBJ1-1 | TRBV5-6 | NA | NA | CASSLGDTEAFF | TGTGCCAGCAGCTTGGGGGACACTGAAGCTTTCTTT
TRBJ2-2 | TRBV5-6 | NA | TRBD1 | CASSFLGQGRTGELFF | TGTGCCAGCAGCTTCCTGGGACAGGGGAGGACCGGGGAGCTGTTTTTT
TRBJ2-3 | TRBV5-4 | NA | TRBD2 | CASSLAAGEGTDTQYF | TGTGCCAGCAGCTTAGCAGCGGGAGAGGGCACAGATACGCAGTATTTT
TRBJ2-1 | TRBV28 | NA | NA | CASSEQWNEQFF | TGTGCCAGCAGTGAGCAGTGGAATGAGCAGTTCTTC